This record looks at one T cell receptor gamma chain sequence and its context. The antigen remains unidentified. The germline gives CDR1 GITISATS, CDR2 ISYDGTV (reference sequence). V shed 0 bases, J shed 3 bases, and the junction held 8 bases outside the gene matches. CDR3 length: 19 amino acids. The record originates from a study of Vδ1+ human thymocytes. Sequences come from RNA converted to cDNA by reverse transcription. The CDR3 regions were amplified by multiplex PCR from V-gene primers to a constant-region primer. TCRdb ran CATT on the multiplex PCR reads. Of 36,000 or so gamma-chain clones in the sample, over 20% were seen once. Thymocytes were sorted as CD3+ TCRVdelta1+ TCRVdelta2- after alphabeta T cell depletion. Between roughly 97% and 99.6% of sorted thymocytes were Vdelta1+. Study results and limitations: In the thymus, TRG and TRD repertoires looked highly polyclonal with Gaussian CDR3 lengths. Thymic delta-chain repertoires held 15% to 20% Vdelta2 sequences and few Vdelta3, despite high sort purity.

This TCR was recovered from a girl under three years old who had congenital heart surgery. Sequences were obtained from Vdelta1+ gamma-delta thymocytes from the thymus. Subset noted: FACS-sorted CD3+ TCRalphabeta- TCRVdelta1+ TCRVdelta2- thymocytes. The chain is built from TRGV9 and TRGJP. CDR3 bases: TGTGCCTTGTGGGAGGTGCTTCGGTCGCAAGAGTTGGGCAAAAAAATCAAGGTATTT. Its translation: CALWEVLRSQELGKKIKVF.